The 5 T cell receptor beta chains given below trace back to one sample, sequenced in a study of cytomegalovirus exposure and HLA in healthy donors. The PCR used 60 Vbeta and 13 Jbeta primers. Assay used: immunoSEQ multiplex PCR; TCRdb lists only in-frame clones, some missing. The sample records under 200,000 clones, around four fifths being singletons. Material: PBMCs. The receptor source for this set is a woman younger than 35 in good health and CMV-seronegative.

This rearrangement joins TRBV14 to TRBJ1-2; TRBD1 agrees at 7 bases. V lost 1 base to trimming and J lost 8 bases; unmatched junction nucleotides: 4. The CDR3 length is 13 residues. Germline CDR1 is SGHDN and CDR2 is FVKESK. CDR3 in amino acids: CASSQGGTVGYTF. In DNA, the CDR3 is TGTGCCAGCAGCCAAGGCGGGACAGTCGGCTACACCTTC.

CDR3 loop: CASSPFNYGYTF. In DNA form, the CDR3 reads TGTGCCAGCAGCCCTTTTAACTATGGCTACACCTTC. The chain recombines TRBV6-1 with TRBJ1-2; D remains ambiguous. The CDR3 has 12 residues. Germline CDR1 is MNHNS and CDR2 is SASEGT. V gave up 6 bases and J gave up 1 base, with 6 bases separating them.

This clone was detected once. The rearrangement links TRBV4-1 to TRBJ1-1; D is undetermined. CDR1 MGHRA and CDR2 YSYEKL come from the germline V gene. The CDR3 runs 17 residues. With 4 bases removed from V and 0 bases from J, the gap between germline ends came to 18 bases. CDR3 in amino acids: CASSRGQTKPMNTEAFF. CDR3 coding DNA: TGCGCCAGCAGCCGCGGCCAGACGAAACCTATGAACACTGAAGCTTTCTTT.

The chain employs TRBV9 and TRBJ2-5; D is undetermined. V was cut by 0 bases and J by 5 bases, with 8 bases left in between. CDR1 is SGDLS, CDR2 YYNGEE, per germline. This CDR3 has 13 amino acids. DNA of the CDR3: TGTGCCAGCAGCGTAGAACTGTGGGAGACCCAGTACTTC. It translates to CASSVELWETQYF. The entire variable domain, with the rest obtained from reference TRBV9 and TRBJ2-5, is as follows: DSGVTQTPKHLITATGQRVTLRCSPRSGDLSVYWYQQSLDQGLQFLIQYYNGEERAKGNILERFSAQQFPDLHSELNLSSLELGDSALYFCASSVELWETQYFGPGTRLLVL.

The rearrangement joins TRBV6-5 to TRBJ1-1, with a tentative D call TRBD1 (5 bases). The CDR3 is 14 residues long. The germline V gene has CDR1 MNHEY and CDR2 SVGAGI. Trimming cost V 6 bases and J 0 bases, with 11 bases left between them. The CDR3 loop reads CASSKGRLNTEAFF. Here the CDR3 DNA reads TGTGCCAGCAGCAAGGGGCGATTGAACACTGAAGCTTTCTTT.